These 8 T cell receptor beta chains came from one sample sequenced in a study of cytomegalovirus exposure and HLA in healthy donors. Here immunoSEQ multiplex PCR was the method, and the copy in TCRdb shows in-frame clones only, minus some. The sample consists of under 200,000 clones, approximately 96% of them appearing once. The source material was PBMCs. The receptors stem from a woman in her late teens or twenties in good health and CMV-seronegative.

Worth noting for this clone: This CDR3 is also generated by other DNA sequences in the sample. The V call is TRBV5-1, the J call TRBJ2-7, with D possibly TRBD1 on 6 matching bases. Looked up from germline, CDR1 is SGHRS and CDR2 is YFSETQ. V dropped 1 base and J dropped 3 bases, with 8 bases sitting between them. The CDR3 extends over 13 amino acids. The DNA of the CDR3 is TGCGCCAGCAGCTTGCTACAGGGCTACGAGCAGTACTTC. Translating gives CASSLLQGYEQYF.

The CDR3 region has the DNA TGCGCCAGCAGCTCCCCCCTGGGGGAGCTGTTTTTT. Its translation: CASSSPLGELFF. The chain links TRBV5-1 to TRBJ2-2; no firm D call. CDR3 length: 12 amino acids. Germline values: CDR1 SGHRS, CDR2 YFSETQ. V lost 3 bases and J lost 8, with 8 bases in between.

The chain employs TRBV5-4 and TRBJ2-5; TRBD2 agrees at 11 bases. The junction had 10 bases not matched to a gene; V was cut back by 1 base and J by 5 bases. This CDR3 has 17 residues. CDR1 and CDR2 (germline): SGHNT, YYREEE (reference sequence). The CDR3 spells CASSLWGASGGRETQYF. CDR3 coding DNA: TGTGCCAGCAGCTTGTGGGGGGCTAGCGGGGGGCGGGAGACCCAGTACTTC.

V is TRBV5-6 and J is TRBJ2-5; no firm D call. Germline V gene lookup returns CDR1 SGHDT and CDR2 YYEEEE. Trimming left V 2 bases short and J 1 base short, with 6 bases between. The CDR3 is 13 residues long. CDR3 nucleotides: TGTGCCAGCAGCTTTGGCCCCCAAGAGACCCAGTACTTC. This sequence encodes CASSFGPQETQYF.

This chain joins TRBV4-2 and TRBJ1-2; D is undetermined. V was pared by 5 bases and J by 8 bases, with 21 bases between. Germline CDR1 LGHNA, CDR2 YNFKEQ. The CDR3 runs to 15 residues. This CDR3 reads CASSSPGTVAGGYTF. The CDR3 DNA follows: TGTGCCAGCAGCTCCCCCGGAACGGTCGCGGGGGGCTACACCTTC.

The V and J genes are TRBV6-5 and TRBJ2-5; D not certain. Trimming took off 4 bases at V and 2 bases at J, with 5 bases between the two ends. The germline V gene encodes CDR1 MNHEY and CDR2 SVGAGI. CDR3 length: 12 residues. The CDR3 DNA is TGTGCCAGCAGTTCCCCGCAAGAGACCCAGTACTTC. Translating gives CASSSPQETQYF.

The CDR3 nucleotides read TGTGCCAGCAGTACAGGGTCCTACGAGCAGTACTTC. Residues: CASSTGSYEQYF. The chain employs TRBV28 and TRBJ2-7, with D possibly matching TRBD1 (6 bases). V lost 5 bases, J lost 1 base, and 6 bases lay in between. There are 12 residues in the CDR3. CDR1 is MDHEN, CDR2 SYDVKM, per germline.

This clone was found once. The CDR3 loop is CASSDSGGRSYNSPLHF. The CDR3 DNA reads as TGTGCCAGCAGCGATTCAGGGGGCCGCTCCTATAATTCACCCCTCCACTTT. This sequence joins TRBV7-2 and TRBJ1-6, with TRBD1 matching over 8 bases. Germline CDR1 is SGHTA and CDR2 is FQGNSA. The ends lost 5 bases at V and 0 bases at J; junction bases unmatched: 6. The CDR3 consists of 17 residues.